The 25 T cell receptor beta chains below all came from one sample that was sequenced in a study of T cell responses to AZD1222 COVID-19 vaccine. Some clones are missing from TCRdb's copy, which holds only in-frame ones; the method was immunoSEQ multiplex PCR. The sample has about 220,000 clones; more than 85% are singletons. This specimen was peripheral blood, taken on day 0 of MenACWY control vaccination. These receptor sequences come from an adult in good health.

This chain uses TRBV2 with TRBJ1-5; D gene uncertain. The V and J ends lost 6 bases and 1 base respectively, with 13 bases between them. The CDR3 length is 15 residues. Germline CDR1 and CDR2: SNHLY and FYNNEI. This CDR3 is CASREGQTSNQPQHF. DNA for the CDR3: TGTGCCAGCAGGGAGGGCCAGACGAGCAATCAGCCCCAGCATTTT. Full variable domain (rest looked up from reference TRBV2 and TRBJ1-5): EPEVTQTPSHQVTQMGQEVILRCVPISNHLYFYWYRQILGQKVEFLVSFYNNEISEKSEIFDDQFSVERPDGSNFTLKIRSTKLEDSAMYFCASREGQTSNQPQHFGDGTRLSIL.

V usage is TRBV5-1 and J usage is TRBJ2-3; no clear D. Germline CDR1 is SGHRS and CDR2 is YFSETQ. This CDR3 region has 13 residues. The germline V and J ends were trimmed by 3 bases and 0 bases, with 5 bases remaining between them. The CDR3 sequence is CASSSASTDTQYF. As DNA, the CDR3 is TGCGCCAGCAGCTCCGCAAGCACAGATACGCAGTATTTT.

The rearrangement uses TRBV28 and TRBJ2-7, with 12 bases identical to TRBD2. After removal of 4 bases from V and 4 bases from J, the junction contained 5 bases not matched to a gene. Germline V gene sequence: CDR1 MDHEN, CDR2 SYDVKM. This CDR3 comprises 15 residues. CDR3 DNA: TGTGCCAGCAGTTCCCAACTAGCGGGGGGATACGAGCAGTACTTC. The encoded protein is CASSSQLAGGYEQYF.

The gene calls are TRBV27 and TRBJ2-5; D unclear. This CDR3 has 16 amino acids. V was pared by 1 base and J by 2 bases, with 14 bases between. The V gene's germline CDR1 is MNHEY and CDR2 SMNVEV (reference sequence). CDR3 region: CASSLYGRMGQETQYF. DNA for the CDR3: TGTGCCAGCAGTTTATACGGACGGATGGGACAAGAGACCCAGTACTTC.

The chain has TRBV21-1 and TRBJ1-1; TRBD1 is taken as the D call from the table, unchecked against the DNA. TRBV21-1 has pseudogene status. This CDR3 is built from 16 residues. The CDR3 DNA follows: TGTGCCAGCAATGGGTATGGCGACAGGGAGAACACTGAAGCTTTCTTT. Amino acid sequence: CASNGYGDRENTEAFF.

The chain links TRBV4-1 to TRBJ2-5; a weak D match, TRBD2 (6 bases). The CDR3 runs 15 residues. V gave up 5 bases and J gave up 0 bases, with 13 bases separating them. Germline V gene data show CDR1 as MGHRA and CDR2 as YSYEKL. CDR3 loop: CASSKGRTDQETQYF. The DNA for the CDR3 is TGCGCCAGCAGCAAAGGGAGGACTGACCAAGAGACCCAGTACTTC.

The chain uses TRBV19 and TRBJ1-1, with D perhaps matching TRBD1 (6 bases). V was pared by 7 bases and J by 4 bases, with 16 bases between. Germline V gene lookup returns CDR1 LNHDA and CDR2 SQIVND (reference sequence). CDR3 length: 14 amino acids. The CDR3 nucleotides are TGTGCCAGTATTCCCGAGGGGGTACCCACTGAAGCTTTCTTT. It yields the protein CASIPEGVPTEAFF.

This clone has just one count. V and J are TRBV5-1 and TRBJ2-5; 12 bases are shared with TRBD1. Germline CDR1 SGHRS, CDR2 YFSETQ. The V gene end was trimmed by 4 bases and the J gene end by 5 bases; junction bases not matched to a gene: 12. The CDR3 contains 17 residues. The DNA for the CDR3 is TGCGCCAGCAGCCCCGGGACAGGGGGCGCCTGGGGCGAGACCCAGTACTTC. It is translated as CASSPGTGGAWGETQYF.

Here the CDR3 DNA reads TGTGCCAGCAGTTACTCGAAGAGCAATGAAAAACTGTTTTTT. Translated: CASSYSKSNEKLFF. This chain joins TRBV6-5 and TRBJ1-4; no clear D. V was pared by 0 bases and J by 5 bases, with 7 bases between. CDR3 length equals 14 residues. Germline CDR1 MNHEY, CDR2 SVGAGI.

This chain uses TRBV21-1 with TRBJ1-1. TRBV21-1 is designated a pseudogene. This CDR3 contains 17 residues. The CDR3 reads CASSSSTKESLSTEAFF. CDR3 DNA sequence: TGTGCCAGCAGCTCAAGCACGAAGGAGTCTTTAAGCACTGAAGCTTTCTTT.

The genes are TRBV21-1 and TRBJ1-1; TRBD1 reflects the table's D call only, with no check against the DNA. TRBV21-1 is given as a pseudogene. The CDR3 covers 14 residues. This CDR3 is CASRDRGLNTEAFF. In DNA form, the CDR3 reads TGTGCCAGCAGAGACAGGGGGCTGAACACTGAAGCTTTCTTT.

In regard to this clone: This same CDR3 is encoded by further DNA sequences in the sample. The chain carries TRBV11-2 and TRBJ1-1; D gene unclear. V was trimmed by 5 bases and J by 1 base, leaving 11 bases between them. Germline CDR1 is SGHAT and CDR2 is FQNNGV. This CDR3 is 14 amino acids long. DNA for the CDR3: TGTGCCAGCAGCCTCGGAGCAGGGAACACTGAAGCTTTCTTT. Protein product: CASSLGAGNTEAFF.

This chain joins TRBV3-1 (or the pseudogene TRBV3-2) and TRBJ1-3, with unresolved D. Germline values: CDR1 LGHDT, CDR2 YNNKEL (reference sequence). The germline V and J ends were trimmed by 1 base and 0 bases, with 19 bases remaining between them. The CDR3 loop spans 19 amino acids. CDR3 amino acids: CASSQVTLDGESSGNTIYF. The CDR3 region has the DNA TGTGCCAGCAGCCAAGTTACCCTGGACGGTGAAAGCTCTGGAAACACCATATATTTT.

The V gene is TRBV28, the J gene TRBJ1-4; TRBD1 might be the D (5 bases). CDR1 and CDR2 from the germline V gene are MDHEN and SYDVKM. V was trimmed by 6 bases and J by 8 bases, leaving 19 bases between them. The CDR3 has 15 amino acids. CDR3 DNA sequence: TGTGCCAGCAGCCAACCTCCTCGCCGGGGGGAAAAACTGTTTTTT. This codes for CASSQPPRRGEKLFF.

The rearrangement uses TRBV10-3 and TRBJ2-7, with 7 bases lining up with TRBD1. The CDR3 is made up of 14 amino acids. J lost 5 bases, V lost 4 bases, and 8 bases had no gene match. Germline CDR1 ENHRY, CDR2 SYGVKD. CDR3 coding DNA: TGTGCCATCAGTGGTGAAGGGGGCTACGACGAGCAGTACTTC. This sequence encodes CAISGEGGYDEQYF.

The gene calls are TRBV29-1 and TRBJ1-1; unclear D gene. Trimming removed 4 bases from V and 1 base from J, with 13 bases in between. CDR3 length: 14 amino acids. Per germline, CDR1 SQVTM and CDR2 ANQGSEA. The CDR3 nucleotides read TGCAGCGTTGTCCGTGGGGTTCAGAACACTGAAGCTTTCTTT. Its translation is CSVVRGVQNTEAFF.

J is TRBJ2-6 and V is TRBV6-1; a weak D match, TRBD1 (7 bases). The CDR3 covers 18 residues. V was pared by 1 base and J by 0 bases, with 13 bases between. Germline V gene sequence: CDR1 MNHNS, CDR2 SASEGT. Written as DNA, the CDR3 is TGTGCCAGCAGTGAAGTGGAGGGGGCTGGCTCTGGGGCCAACGTCCTGACTTTC. As protein: CASSEVEGAGSGANVLTF.

The V and J genes are TRBV7-9 and TRBJ2-7; perhaps D is TRBD1 or TRBD2 (5 bases each). V shed 6 bases and J shed 4 bases, with 13 bases lying between them. CDR1 is SEHNR and CDR2 is FQNEAQ in the germline V gene (reference sequence). CDR3 length equals 13 residues. CDR3 bases: TGTGCCAGCAGAGAGGGGTTGGAGTACGAGCAGTACTTC. Translation: CASREGLEYEQYF.

This clone was observed a few times. The V gene is TRBV10-3, the J gene TRBJ1-1, with D perhaps TRBD1 (5 bases). Germline lookup yields CDR1 ENHRY and CDR2 SYGVKD. The CDR3 contains 12 residues. The CDR3 loop reads CASGGLNTEAFF. The CDR3 nucleotides are TGTGCATCCGGGGGATTGAACACTGAAGCTTTCTTT.

This clone was recorded only once. The rearrangement uses TRBV2 and TRBJ1-5; a possible D gene is TRBD1 (6 bases). The V end lost 4 bases, the J end lost 5 bases, and 12 bases lay between the germline ends. The CDR3 is made up of 14 amino acids. The germline CDR1 and CDR2 sequences are SNHLY and FYNNEI. CDR3 region: CASSADSSYQPQHF. DNA of the CDR3: TGTGCCAGCAGTGCGGACAGTTCTTATCAGCCCCAGCATTTT. The variable domain in full, with the rest retrieved from reference TRBV2 and TRBJ1-5, is EPEVTQTPSHQVTQMGQEVILRCVPISNHLYFYWYRQILGQKVEFLVSFYNNEISEKSEIFDDQFSVERPDGSNFTLKIRSTKLEDSAMYFCASSADSSYQPQHFGDGTRLSIL.

This chain joins TRBV30 and TRBJ1-5, with 10 bases lining up with TRBD1. The V segment lost 3 bases and the J segment 4 bases; nucleotides outside the gene matches: 12. This CDR3 has 17 residues. Per the germline V gene, CDR1 is GTSNPN and CDR2 is SVGIG (reference sequence). CDR3 amino acids: CAWSADRTGGRNQPQHF. CDR3 DNA sequence: TGTGCCTGGAGCGCCGATCGGACAGGGGGAAGAAATCAGCCCCAGCATTTT.

Comment on this clone: This specimen includes other DNA sequences encoding the same CDR3. The chain employs TRBV5-1 and TRBJ1-3, with D hard to call. The CDR3 has 15 amino acids. Trimming took 0 bases from V and 0 from J, leaving 7 bases between them. Germline-derived CDR1 and CDR2 are SGHRS and YFSETQ. CDR3 bases: TGCGCCAGCAGCTTGGAGGGAGGCTCTGGAAACACCATATATTTT. Translated, it gives CASSLEGGSGNTIYF.

This chain links TRBV28 with TRBJ1-1, with D possibly matching TRBD1 (5 bases). This CDR3 region has 13 residues. V lost 11 bases to trimming and J lost 4 bases, with 17 bases between them. Per the germline V gene, CDR1 is MDHEN and CDR2 is SYDVKM. The CDR3 DNA sequence: TGTGCCGGATATAAATCAGGGACCACTGAAGCTTTCTTT. As protein: CAGYKSGTTEAFF. Using reference TRBV28 and TRBJ1-1 for the parts outside the CDR3, the full variable domain is DVKVTQSSRYLVKRTGEKVFLECVQDMDHENMFWYRQDPGLGLRLIYFSYDVKMKEKGDIPEGYSVSREKKERFSLILESASTNQTSMYLCAGYKSGTTEAFFGQGTRLTVV.

This chain joins TRBV2 and TRBJ1-6, with D hard to call. This CDR3 comprises 15 residues. CDR1 SNHLY and CDR2 FYNNEI come from the germline V gene. The V end was cut by 6 bases, the J end by 5 bases, with 14 bases between. The CDR3 DNA reads as TGTGCCAGCAGAGTTCAGAACGGGCATAATTCACCCCTCCACTTT. Protein product: CASRVQNGHNSPLHF.

The rearrangement uses TRBV28 and TRBJ1-2, with a possible D match to TRBD1 (5 bases). The V gene's germline CDR1 is MDHEN and CDR2 SYDVKM. This CDR3 is built from 14 residues. V lost 6 bases and J 2 bases, leaving 13 bases between the germline ends. The CDR3 protein is CASRPSGGNYGYTF. The CDR3 nucleotides read TGTGCCAGCAGACCCTCCGGGGGGAACTATGGCTACACCTTC.